Each of the 18 T cell receptor beta chains below was sequenced from the same sample in a study of T cells after yellow fever vaccination. TCRdb reprocessed the 5' RACE reads via MiXCR and lists one record per CDR3 protein. In the table there are approximately 150,000 distinct CDR3 sequences, approximately 6.2% of which are singletons. The sequencing here drew on CD4+ T cells sorted from PBMCs, taken on the day of the first yellow fever vaccination. These receptors all come from a man between 18 and 29 years old who received the YFV17D yellow fever vaccine.

This clonotype appeared many times. This chain joins TRBV5-1 and TRBJ2-7; D is ambiguous. V was shortened by 0 bases and J by 7 bases, with 20 bases between the two germline ends. CDR3 length: 16 residues. Germline loops: CDR1 SGHRS, CDR2 YFSETQ. In DNA form, the CDR3 reads TGCGCCAGCAGCTTGGCCGTCAAGGCCTACTACGTAGAGCAGTACGTC. This encodes CASSLAVKAYYVEQYV.

This clonotype was recorded many times. The rearrangement uses TRBV12-3 or TRBV12-4 and TRBJ1-6, with D possibly TRBD1 on 5 matching bases. V was trimmed by 3 bases and J by 9 bases, leaving 12 bases between them. The CDR3 runs to 14 residues. CDR3 bases: TGTGCCAGCAGTTTCGGGGGATACGGTTCACCCCTCCACTTT. This sequence encodes CASSFGGYGSPLHF.

The rearrangement joins TRBV5-4 to TRBJ2-2; TRBD2 agrees at 7 bases. CDR1 SGHNT and CDR2 YYREEE come from the germline V gene (reference sequence). This CDR3 is built from 15 residues. V was pared by 4 bases and J by 4 bases, with 7 bases of the junction left unmatched. CDR3 residues: CASSMRGTLTGELFF. The CDR3 nucleotides read TGTGCCAGCAGCATGCGGGGGACTCTCACCGGGGAGCTGTTTTTT.

The V gene is TRBV5-4, the J gene TRBJ2-1; 7 bases are a match to TRBD1. The CDR3 extends over 14 amino acids. Losses at the gene ends were 3 bases for V and 5 bases for J; bases not matched to a gene: 5. The V gene's germline CDR1 is SGHNT and CDR2 YYREEE (reference sequence). DNA for the CDR3: TGTGCCAGCAGCTATACGGGGACAGACAATGAGCAGTTCTTC. Its protein product is CASSYTGTDNEQFF.

This clonotype was found a few times. This sequence joins TRBV7-3 and TRBJ2-7; 10 bases are shared with TRBD1. V shed 11 bases and J 0 bases; nucleotides not matched to a gene: 7. Germline V gives CDR1 SGHTA, CDR2 FQGTGA. CDR3 length: 14 residues. In DNA, the CDR3 is TGTGCCTTACCGGGACAGGGGTCCTCCTACGAGCAGTACTTC. Its translation: CALPGQGSSYEQYF.

This clonotype was observed at least ten times. The rearrangement links TRBV6-2 or TRBV6-3 to TRBJ2-7, with D perhaps TRBD2 (6 bases). This CDR3 region has 15 residues. Between the trimmed V and J ends, which lost 7 bases and 0 bases, there was a span of 16 bases. CDR1 and CDR2 (germline): MNHEY, SVGEGT. In DNA, the CDR3 is TGTGCCAGCACCCCGGGGGTCCAAAGCTCCTACGAGCAGTACTTC. Amino acids: CASTPGVQSSYEQYF.

The chain combines TRBV20-1 with TRBJ1-6; D perhaps matches TRBD1 (6 bases). Germline loops: CDR1 DFQATT, CDR2 SNEGSKA (reference sequence). This CDR3 region has 12 residues. V was pared by 1 base and J by 9 bases, with 7 bases between. The CDR3 DNA reads as TGCAGTGCTAGAGGAGGGGGTTCACCCCTCCACTTT. Translating gives CSARGGGSPLHF.

This clonotype was detected many times. The rearrangement uses TRBV6-2 or TRBV6-3 and TRBJ2-2; possibly TRBD1 or TRBD2 for D (5 bases each). The germline V and J ends were trimmed by 8 bases and 5 bases, with 12 bases remaining between them. The CDR3 totals 13 residues. From germline, CDR1 is MNHEY and CDR2 SVGEGT. The DNA for the CDR3 is TGTGCCAGCGGGGGATTCGAAACCGGGGAGCTGTTTTTT. Its protein product is CASGGFETGELFF.

The rearrangement uses TRBV5-3 and TRBJ2-7; D is undetermined. TRBV5-3 is placed among ORFs of uncertain function. Trimming removed 2 bases at V and 4 bases at J, with 1 base between. CDR3 size: 10 residues. This CDR3 reads CARSLYEQYV. As DNA, the CDR3 is TGTGCCAGAAGCTTATACGAGCAGTACGTC.

This clonotype was counted a few times. The chain couples TRBV28 to TRBJ1-6, with a tentative D call TRBD1 (6 bases). Trimming pared 1 base from V and 11 bases from J, leaving 12 bases between. The CDR3 sequence is 14 residues long. From germline, CDR1 is MDHEN and CDR2 SYDVKM. CDR3 loop: CASSLSRQVAPLHF. The CDR3 nucleotides are TGTGCCAGCAGTTTATCGCGACAGGTGGCACCCCTCCACTTT. The whole variable domain, remainder taken from reference TRBV28 and TRBJ1-6, is DVKVTQSSRYLVKRTGEKVFLECVQDMDHENMFWYRQDPGLGLRLIYFSYDVKMKEKGDIPEGYSVSREKKERFSLILESASTNQTSMYLCASSLSRQVAPLHFGNGTRLTVT.

The chain couples TRBV5-4 to TRBJ2-3, with D maybe TRBD2 (6 bases). The CDR3 totals 16 residues. Germline CDR1 and CDR2: SGHNT and YYREEE (reference sequence). The ends were cut back, 3 bases at V and 2 bases at J, with 16 bases in the middle. In nucleotides, the CDR3 is TGTGCCAGCAGCTCGGTCCTAGCGCTACCCACAGATACGCAGTATTTT. Its translation: CASSSVLALPTDTQYF.

This clonotype was counted ten times or more. Because the CDR3's place on the DNA is in doubt, the DNA is left out and the CDR3 is given as listed by TCRdb. This CDR3 is CASSHILETQYF. V is TRBV3-1 and J is TRBJ2-5. The CDR3 spans 12 amino acids, including both terminal residues. Germline V lookup: CDR1 LGHDT, CDR2 YNNKEL (reference sequence).

This clonotype was counted a few times. The chain has TRBV25-1 and TRBJ1-2, with D perhaps matching TRBD1 (5 bases). Germline V gene lookup returns CDR1 MGHDK and CDR2 SYGVNS. The CDR3 runs to 13 residues. V lost 4 bases to trimming and J lost 8 bases, with 14 bases between them. CDR3 sequence: CASSARWGDGYTF. The CDR3, as DNA: TGTGCCAGCAGTGCCCGTTGGGGCGACGGCTACACCTTC.

The V call is TRBV12-5, the J call TRBJ2-1; the D is unclear. The germline CDR1 and CDR2 sequences are LGHNT and FRNRAP. This CDR3 spans 12 amino acids. The V gene lost 7 bases and the J gene lost 6 bases, with 10 bases spanning the gap. CDR3 DNA sequence: TGTGCTAGTGTTCCGGGCAGCAATGAGCAGTTCTTC. Translated, it gives CASVPGSNEQFF.

This clonotype was detected only a few times. This chain connects TRBV7-6 to TRBJ2-5; D might be TRBD2 (5 bases). The germline gives CDR1 SGHVS, CDR2 FNYEAQ. This CDR3 is 15 amino acids long. The ends were cut back, 1 base at V and 5 bases at J, with 14 bases in the middle. The CDR3 spells CASSLVSEASETQYF. In DNA, the CDR3 is TGTGCCAGCAGCTTAGTCTCCGAGGCTAGCGAGACCCAGTACTTC.

The count of this clonotype is one. Germline is not matched at one junction end, which may reflect a read error. The rearrangement joins TRBV6-1 to TRBJ1-4; no reliable D call. This CDR3 comprises 17 residues. Germline V gives CDR1 MNHNS, CDR2 SASEGT. For the CDR3, the DNA is TGTGACAGCAGTGAGGATATTCGGGCTACAACTAATGAAAAACTGTTTTTT. Translating gives CDSSEDIRATTNEKLFF.

This clonotype has at least ten counts. The chain is built from TRBV4-3 and TRBJ1-1, with D possibly matching TRBD1 (5 bases). V lost 0 bases to trimming and J lost 0 bases, with 11 bases between them. Germline V gives CDR1 LGHNA, CDR2 YSLEER. The CDR3 has 16 amino acids. CDR3 DNA: TGCGCCAGCAGCCAAGATCTCAGGGCGTTGAACACTGAAGCTTTCTTT. Translated: CASSQDLRALNTEAFF.

This clonotype was seen a few times. The V and J genes are TRBV2 and TRBJ1-2, with unresolved D. CDR1 is SNHLY and CDR2 is FYNNEI in the germline V gene. With 2 bases removed from V and 2 bases from J, the gap between germline ends came to 12 bases. The CDR3 runs 15 residues. The CDR3 protein is CASSELIVGNYGYTF. The CDR3 DNA follows: TGTGCCAGCAGTGAATTGATTGTGGGGAACTATGGCTACACCTTC.